A single T cell receptor beta chain is shown here with its context. Its antigen is unidentified. The authors isolated at least 6.5 million PBMCs per sample. Primed by a sample-barcoded 5' primer and a J-beta primer mix, a second PCR proceeded for about 6 to 11 cycles. TCRdb ran MiXCR on the 5' RACE reads and lists one entry per CDR3 protein. The table records roughly 730,000 distinct CDR3 sequences, roughly 50% of them present only once. CDR1 is SGHNT, CDR2 YENEEA, per germline. The CDR3 loop spans 15 amino acids. V lost 2 bases and J lost 7, with 14 bases in between. The data originate from a study of blood T cells in healthy people across ages. General study findings and limits: Compared with aged donors, long-lived donors showed fewer expanded clones, suggesting selection.

The sample taken for sequencing was blood. The chain is built from TRBV11-3 and TRBJ2-2; unclear D gene. This receptor was identified in a man in his forties in good health. The CDR3 spells CASSLRPDLGGELFF. In nucleotides, the CDR3 is TGTGCCAGCAGCTTACGACCCGACTTGGGCGGGGAGCTGTTTTTT.